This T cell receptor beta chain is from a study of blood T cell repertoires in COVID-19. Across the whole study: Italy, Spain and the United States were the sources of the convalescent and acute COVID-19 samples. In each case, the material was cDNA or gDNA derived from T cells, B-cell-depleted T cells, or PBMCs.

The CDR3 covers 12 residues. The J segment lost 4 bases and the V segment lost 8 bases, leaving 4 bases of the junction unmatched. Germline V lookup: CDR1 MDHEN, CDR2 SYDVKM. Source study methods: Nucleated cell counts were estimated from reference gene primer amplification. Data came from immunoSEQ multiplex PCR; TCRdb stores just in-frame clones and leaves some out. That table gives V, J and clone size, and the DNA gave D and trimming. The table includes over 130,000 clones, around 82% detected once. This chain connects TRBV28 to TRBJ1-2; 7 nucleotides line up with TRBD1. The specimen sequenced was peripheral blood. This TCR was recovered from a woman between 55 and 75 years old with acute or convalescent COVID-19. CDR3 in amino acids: CASYQGVYGYTF. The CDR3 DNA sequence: TGTGCCAGCTATCAGGGGGTCTATGGCTACACCTTC.